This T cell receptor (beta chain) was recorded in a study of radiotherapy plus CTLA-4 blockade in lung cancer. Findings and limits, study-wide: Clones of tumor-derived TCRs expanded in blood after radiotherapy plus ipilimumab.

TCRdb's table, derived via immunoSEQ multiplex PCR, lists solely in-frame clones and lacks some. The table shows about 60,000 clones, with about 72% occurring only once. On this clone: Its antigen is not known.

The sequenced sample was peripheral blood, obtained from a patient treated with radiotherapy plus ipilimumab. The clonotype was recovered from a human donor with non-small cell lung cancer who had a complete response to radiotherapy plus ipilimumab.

In DNA, the CDR3 is TGTGCCAGCAGCCCTCAGGGAGGGGACACCGGGGAGCTGTTTTTT. Its translation is CASSPQGGDTGELFF. This chain links TRBV5-4 with TRBJ2-2, with 7 bases identical to TRBD2. The germline CDR1 and CDR2 sequences are SGHNT and YYREEE (reference sequence). CDR3 length equals 15 residues. V shed 4 bases and J 3 bases; nucleotides not matched to a gene: 6.